This T cell receptor beta chain is drawn from a study of identical twins. Of note for this clonotype: Its matching antigen is unknown.

TCRdb independently ran MiXCR on the 5' RACE reads; one entry per CDR3 protein. The data hold hundreds of thousands of distinct CDR3 sequences, with approximately 13% observed a single time. V gave up 5 bases and J gave up 2 bases; unmatched junction bases: 7. Germline V gene lookup returns CDR1 DFQATT and CDR2 SNEGSKA (reference sequence). CDR3 length: 16 residues. All donors comprised healthy Caucasians. Overall study findings and caveats: Fewer insertions characterized abundant cord blood beta clonotypes, whereas memory repertoires showed none.

This same sample was also taken into another study, of yellow fever vaccine responses in identical twins.

The rearrangement uses TRBV20-1 and TRBJ2-1; 12 bases line up with TRBD2. This sequence was found in a woman aged 18-29 years in good health. Sequences were obtained from PBMCs. CDR3 coding DNA: TGCAGTGCTTGTCTAGCGGGAGGGCAGGCCTACAATGAGCAGTTCTTC. It codes for CSACLAGGQAYNEQFF.